These T cell receptor beta chains were read from a single sample in a study of identical twins. MiXCR, applied by TCRdb to the 5' RACE reads, yields one record per CDR3 protein. The sample lists approximately 210,000 distinct CDR3 sequences, less than 9.5% seen once, with approximately 5.1% in the top ten. The sample was memory (CD45RO+) T cells sorted from blood. These receptors were obtained from a woman aged 18-29 years in good health. Each CDR3 is given with its conserved first and last residue. The D gene is left open where the match is weak. Clone size, where shown, is once, few, many, or a class for clones that have expanded.

d_call	v_call	clone_size	j_call	cdr3_aa	cdr3_nt
-	TRBV9	-	TRBJ1-3	CASTWDPNLSGNTIYF	TGTGCCAGCACCTGGGACCCGAACCTCTCTGGAAACACCATATATTTT
-	TRBV18	-	TRBJ2-7	CASSRAFGVYEQYF	TGTGCCAGCTCAAGAGCCTTTGGGGTCTACGAGCAGTACTTC
TRBD2	TRBV20-1	few	TRBJ2-5	CSGRSFQETQYF	TGCAGCGGGAGGTCCTTTCAAGAGACCCAGTACTTC
TRBD2	TRBV29-1	-	TRBJ2-3	CSVIKQAGGDTQYF	TGCAGCGTTATAAAACAGGCGGGGGGCGATACGCAGTATTTT
TRBD2	TRBV10-2	few	TRBJ2-1	CASRLSGTSGGKEQFF	TGCGCCAGCAGACTATCCGGGACTAGCGGGGGCAAGGAGCAGTTCTTC
-	TRBV5-1	-	TRBJ1-4	CASSAGGANEKLFF	TGCGCCAGCAGCGCGGGAGGTGCTAATGAAAAACTGTTTTTT
TRBD2	TRBV7-2	-	TRBJ2-7	CASSQSGGYEQYF	TGTGCCAGCAGCCAGAGCGGGGGCTACGAGCAGTACTTC
-	TRBV20-1	-	TRBJ1-1	CSARGPGNTEAFF	TGCAGTGCTAGAGGTCCAGGGAACACTGAAGCTTTCTTT
TRBD2	TRBV20-1	-	TRBJ2-7	CSARMQRGRYEQYF	TGCAGTGCTAGAATGCAGCGGGGTCGCTACGAGCAGTACTTC
-	TRBV23-1	few	TRBJ1-1	CASVTDHTEAFF	TGCGCCAGCGTAACAGATCACACTGAAGCTTTCTTT
-	TRBV25-1	few	TRBJ2-5	CASSELYQETQYF	TGTGCCAGCAGTGAGCTATACCAAGAGACCCAGTACTTC
TRBD2	TRBV5-4	-	TRBJ2-7	CASSPGTSGTHTYEQYF	TGTGCCAGCAGCCCCGGGACTAGCGGGACCCACACCTACGAGCAGTACTTC
-	TRBV20-1	-	TRBJ2-1	CSALLPLNEQFF	TGCAGTGCCCTTTTACCCCTGAATGAGCAGTTCTTC
-	TRBV10-3	-	TRBJ1-5	CAISAQADQPQHF	TGTGCCATCAGTGCTCAGGCTGATCAGCCCCAGCATTTT
TRBD2	TRBV13	few	TRBJ2-5	CASSLRLAGLYQETQYF	TGTGCCAGCAGCTTACGGCTAGCGGGGCTGTACCAAGAGACCCAGTACTTC
-	TRBV4-1	-	TRBJ1-1	CASRYGTDAFEAFF	TGCGCCAGCAGATACGGGACCGACGCCTTTGAAGCTTTCTTT
TRBD2	TRBV4-3	-	TRBJ2-3	CASSRSGTSTDTQYF	TGCGCCAGCAGCCGGAGCGGGACTAGCACAGATACGCAGTATTTT
-	TRBV20-1	few	TRBJ2-5	CSAYGASSQYF	TGCAGTGCCTACGGAGCGTCCTCCCAGTACTTC
-	TRBV4-3	-	TRBJ2-3	CASSQRTYTDTQYF	TGCGCCAGCAGCCAACGGACTTACACAGATACGCAGTATTTT
-	TRBV20-1	few	TRBJ2-1	CSALRGPDNEQFF	TGCAGTGCTCTCCGGGGGCCTGACAATGAGCAGTTCTTC
TRBD2	TRBV20-1	few	TRBJ2-1	CSARVSSGSSYNEQFF	TGCAGTGCTAGGGTTTCTAGCGGGAGCTCTTACAATGAGCAGTTCTTC
-	TRBV11-1	many	TRBJ2-3	CASSSARGFTDTQYF	TGTGCCAGCAGCTCTGCCCGGGGATTCACAGATACGCAGTATTTT
-	TRBV6-2/TRBV6-3	-	TRBJ1-1	CASGRDGRNTEAFF	TGTGCCAGCGGCCGGGACGGCCGGAACACTGAAGCTTTCTTT
-	TRBV6-1	few	TRBJ2-1	CASRVSSYNEQFF	TGTGCCAGCAGGGTTAGCTCCTACAATGAGCAGTTCTTC
-	TRBV30	-	TRBJ2-3	CAWSVNYLTQYF	TGTGCCTGGAGTGTTAACTATTTAACGCAGTATTTT
-	TRBV6-5	-	TRBJ1-1	CASSYSFTEIEAFF	TGTGCCAGCAGTTACTCTTTTACAGAGATTGAAGCTTTCTTT
-	TRBV7-6	few	TRBJ1-5	CASSLEIRAQPQHF	TGTGCCAGCAGCTTAGAGATCCGTGCACAGCCCCAGCATTTT
-	TRBV7-9	few	TRBJ2-3	CASSSHQDTQYF	TGTGCCAGCAGCTCCCACCAGGATACGCAGTATTTT